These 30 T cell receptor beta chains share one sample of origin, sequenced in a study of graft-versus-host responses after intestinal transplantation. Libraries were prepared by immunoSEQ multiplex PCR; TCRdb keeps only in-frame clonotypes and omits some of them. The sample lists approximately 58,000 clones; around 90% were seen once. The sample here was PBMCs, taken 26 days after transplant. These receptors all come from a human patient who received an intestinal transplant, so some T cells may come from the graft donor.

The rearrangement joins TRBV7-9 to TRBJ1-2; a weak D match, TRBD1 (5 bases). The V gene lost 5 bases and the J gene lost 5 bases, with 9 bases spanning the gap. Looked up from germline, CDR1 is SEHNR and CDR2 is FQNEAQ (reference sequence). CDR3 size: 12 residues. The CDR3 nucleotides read TGTGCCAGCAGCCAAACAGGATATGGCTACACCTTC. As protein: CASSQTGYGYTF.

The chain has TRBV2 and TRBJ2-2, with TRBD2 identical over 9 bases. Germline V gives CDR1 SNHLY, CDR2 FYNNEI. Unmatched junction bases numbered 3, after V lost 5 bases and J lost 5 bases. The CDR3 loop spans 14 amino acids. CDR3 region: CASSFAGGTGELFF. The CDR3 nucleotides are TGTGCCAGCAGTTTTGCGGGGGGGACCGGGGAGCTGTTTTTT.

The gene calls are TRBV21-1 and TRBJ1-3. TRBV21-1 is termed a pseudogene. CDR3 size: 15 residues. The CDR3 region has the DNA TGTGCCAGCAGCTCCCGGGGGGAGGTTGGAAACACCATATATTTT. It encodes CASSSRGEVGNTIYF.

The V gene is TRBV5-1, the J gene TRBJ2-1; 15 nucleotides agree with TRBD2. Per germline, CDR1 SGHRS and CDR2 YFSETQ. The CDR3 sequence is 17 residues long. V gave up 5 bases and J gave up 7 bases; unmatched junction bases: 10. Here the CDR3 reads CASRSGLAGGPWNEQFF. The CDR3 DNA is TGCGCCAGCAGATCCGGACTAGCGGGAGGGCCTTGGAATGAGCAGTTCTTC.

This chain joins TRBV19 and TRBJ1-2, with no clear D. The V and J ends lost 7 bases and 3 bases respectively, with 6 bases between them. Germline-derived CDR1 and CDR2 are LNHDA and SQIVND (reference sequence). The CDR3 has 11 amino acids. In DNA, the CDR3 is TGTGCCAGTATCGGGGACTATGGCTACACCTTC. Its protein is CASIGDYGYTF. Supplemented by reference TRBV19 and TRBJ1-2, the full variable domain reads DGGITQSPKYLFRKEGQNVTLSCEQNLNHDAMYWYRQDPGQGLRLIYYSQIVNDFQKGDIAEGYSVSREKKESFPLTVTSAQKNPTAFYLCASIGDYGYTFGSGTRLTVV.

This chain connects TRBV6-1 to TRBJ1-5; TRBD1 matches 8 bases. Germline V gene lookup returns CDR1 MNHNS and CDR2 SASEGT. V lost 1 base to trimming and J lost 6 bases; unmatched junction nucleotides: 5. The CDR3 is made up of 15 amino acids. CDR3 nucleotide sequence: TGTGCCAGCAGTGAAGTAGGAACAGGGGGTCAGCCCCAGCATTTT. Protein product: CASSEVGTGGQPQHF.

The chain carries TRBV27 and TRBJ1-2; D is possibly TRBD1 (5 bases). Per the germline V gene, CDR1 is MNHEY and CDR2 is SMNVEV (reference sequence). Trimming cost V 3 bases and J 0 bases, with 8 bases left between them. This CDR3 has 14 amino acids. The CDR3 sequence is CASSFGGTNYGYTF. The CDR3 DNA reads TGTGCCAGCAGTTTCGGGGGGACTAACTATGGCTACACCTTC.

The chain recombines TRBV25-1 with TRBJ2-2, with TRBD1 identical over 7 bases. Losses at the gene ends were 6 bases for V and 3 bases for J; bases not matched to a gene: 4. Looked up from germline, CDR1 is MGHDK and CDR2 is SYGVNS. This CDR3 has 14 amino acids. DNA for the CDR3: TGTGCCAGCAGCCCTGACAGGGACACCGGGGAGCTGTTTTTT. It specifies CASSPDRDTGELFF.

In nucleotides, the CDR3 is TGCAGCGTCCGACAGGGGTCCTACGAGCAGTACGTC. Translation: CSVRQGSYEQYV. The chain joins TRBV29-1 to TRBJ2-7, with 8 nucleotides matching TRBD1. The junction had 2 bases not matched to a gene; V was cut back by 6 bases and J by 1 base. Germline CDR1 and CDR2: SQVTM and ANQGSEA. CDR3 size: 12 residues.

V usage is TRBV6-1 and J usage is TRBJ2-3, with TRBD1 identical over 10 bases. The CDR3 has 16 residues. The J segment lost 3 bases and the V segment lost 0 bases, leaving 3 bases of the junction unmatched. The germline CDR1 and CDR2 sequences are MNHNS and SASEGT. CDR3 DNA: TGTGCCAGCAGTGAAGCGGAGGGACAGGGGACAGATACGCAGTATTTT. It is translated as CASSEAEGQGTDTQYF.

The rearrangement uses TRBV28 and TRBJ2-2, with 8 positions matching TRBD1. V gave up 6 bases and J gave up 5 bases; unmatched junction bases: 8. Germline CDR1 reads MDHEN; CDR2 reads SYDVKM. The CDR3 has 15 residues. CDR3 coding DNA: TGTGCCAGCAGCCGTGGACAGGGTGAAACCGGGGAGCTGTTTTTT. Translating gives CASSRGQGETGELFF.

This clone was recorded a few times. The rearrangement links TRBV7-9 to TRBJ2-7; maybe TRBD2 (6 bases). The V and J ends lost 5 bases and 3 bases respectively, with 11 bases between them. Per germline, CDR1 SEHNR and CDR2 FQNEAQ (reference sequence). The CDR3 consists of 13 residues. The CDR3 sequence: CASSPLGGYEQYF. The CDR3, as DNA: TGTGCCAGCAGCCCTTTGGGAGGCTACGAGCAGTACTTC.

This CDR3 is CASRSRDTQYF. The DNA of the CDR3 is TGTGCCAGCCGTTCGAGGGATACGCAGTATTTT. The V and J genes are TRBV28 and TRBJ2-3; D gene unclear. The CDR3 contains 11 residues. V lost 8 bases and J 6 bases, leaving 9 bases between the germline ends. Germline V gives CDR1 MDHEN, CDR2 SYDVKM.

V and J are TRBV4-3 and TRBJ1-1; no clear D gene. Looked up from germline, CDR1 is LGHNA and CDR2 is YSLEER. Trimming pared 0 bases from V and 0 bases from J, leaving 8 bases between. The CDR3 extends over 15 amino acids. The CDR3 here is CASSQDRYMNTEAFF. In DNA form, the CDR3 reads TGCGCCAGCAGCCAAGATCGGTATATGAACACTGAAGCTTTCTTT.

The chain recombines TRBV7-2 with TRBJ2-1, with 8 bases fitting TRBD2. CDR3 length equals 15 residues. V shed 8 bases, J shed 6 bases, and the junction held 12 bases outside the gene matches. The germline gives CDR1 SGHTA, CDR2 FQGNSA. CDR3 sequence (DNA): TGTGCCAGCTTATTAGCGGGGTGGAAACTCAATGAGCAGTTCTTC. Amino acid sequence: CASLLAGWKLNEQFF.

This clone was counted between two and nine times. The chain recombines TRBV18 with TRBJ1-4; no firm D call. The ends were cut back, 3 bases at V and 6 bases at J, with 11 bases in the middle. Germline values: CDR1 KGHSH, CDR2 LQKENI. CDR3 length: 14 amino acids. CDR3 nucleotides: TGTGCCAGCTCACCCATTGCAGTCGATGAAAAACTGTTTTTT. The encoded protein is CASSPIAVDEKLFF. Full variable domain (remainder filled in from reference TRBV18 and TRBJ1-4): NAGVMQNPRHLVRRRGQEARLRCSPMKGHSHVYWYRQLPEEGLKFMVYLQKENIIDESGMPKERFSAEFPKEGPSILRIQQVVRGDSAAYFCASSPIAVDEKLFFGSGTQLSVL.

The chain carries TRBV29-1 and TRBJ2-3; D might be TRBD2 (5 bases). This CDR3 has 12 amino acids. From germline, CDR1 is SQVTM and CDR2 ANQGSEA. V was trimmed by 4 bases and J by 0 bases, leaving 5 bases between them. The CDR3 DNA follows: TGCAGCGTTGGGGAGAGCACAGATACGCAGTATTTT. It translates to CSVGESTDTQYF.

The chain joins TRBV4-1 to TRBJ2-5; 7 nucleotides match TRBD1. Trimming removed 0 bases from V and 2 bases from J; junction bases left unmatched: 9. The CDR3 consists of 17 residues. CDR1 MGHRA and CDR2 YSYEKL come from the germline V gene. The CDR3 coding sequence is TGCGCCAGCAGCCAAGAGGCCCAGGGGGTGGGTCAAGAGACCCAGTACTTC. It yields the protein CASSQEAQGVGQETQYF.

The CDR3, as DNA: TGCGCCAGCAGCGTATCCGGGACAGGGTTAGATACGCAGTATTTT. Its translation: CASSVSGTGLDTQYF. The chain combines TRBV4-1 with TRBJ2-3, with TRBD1 identical over 9 bases. The CDR3 has 15 amino acids. V dropped 5 bases and J dropped 5; count of bases not matched to a gene: 8. Germline V gene lookup returns CDR1 MGHRA and CDR2 YSYEKL.

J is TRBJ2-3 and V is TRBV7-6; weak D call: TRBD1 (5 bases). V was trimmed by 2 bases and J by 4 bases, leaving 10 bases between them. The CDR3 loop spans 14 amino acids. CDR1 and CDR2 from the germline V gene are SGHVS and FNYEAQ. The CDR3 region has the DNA TGTGCCAGCAGCTTAATCCAGGGCCCAGATACGCAGTATTTT. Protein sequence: CASSLIQGPDTQYF. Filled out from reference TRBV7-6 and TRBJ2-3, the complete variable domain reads GAGVSQSPRYKVTKRGQDVALRCDPISGHVSLYWYRQALGQGPEFLTYFNYEAQQDKSGLPNDRFSAERPEGSISTLTIQRTEQRDSAMYRCASSLIQGPDTQYFGPGTRLTVL.

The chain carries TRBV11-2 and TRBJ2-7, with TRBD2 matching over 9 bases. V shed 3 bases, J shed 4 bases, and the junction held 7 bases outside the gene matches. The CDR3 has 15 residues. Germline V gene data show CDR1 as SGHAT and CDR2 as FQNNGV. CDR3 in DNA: TGTGCCAGCAGCTTTGGGCCTACTAGCGGGTACGAGCAGTACGTC. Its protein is CASSFGPTSGYEQYV.

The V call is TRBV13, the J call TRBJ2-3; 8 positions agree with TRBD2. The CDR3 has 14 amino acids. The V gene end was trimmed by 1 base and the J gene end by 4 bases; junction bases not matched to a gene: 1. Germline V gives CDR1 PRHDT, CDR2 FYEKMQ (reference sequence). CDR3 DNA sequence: TGTGCCAGCAGCTTAGCGGGAGGGCCAGATACGCAGTATTTT. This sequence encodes CASSLAGGPDTQYF. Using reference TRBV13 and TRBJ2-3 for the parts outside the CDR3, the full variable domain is AAGVIQSPRHLIKEKRETATLKCYPIPRHDTVYWYQQGPGQDPQFLISFYEKMQSDKGSIPDRFSAQQFSDYHSELNMSSLELGDSALYFCASSLAGGPDTQYFGPGTRLTVL.

CDR3 nucleotides: TGTGCCAGCAGCTGGACTCCCCCTAATGAAAAACTGTTTTTT. Translated: CASSWTPPNEKLFF. The chain links TRBV5-5 to TRBJ1-4; D is unresolved. V gave up 3 bases and J gave up 3 bases, with 9 bases separating them. The CDR3 is made up of 14 amino acids. Looked up from germline, CDR1 is SGHKS and CDR2 is YYEKEE (reference sequence).

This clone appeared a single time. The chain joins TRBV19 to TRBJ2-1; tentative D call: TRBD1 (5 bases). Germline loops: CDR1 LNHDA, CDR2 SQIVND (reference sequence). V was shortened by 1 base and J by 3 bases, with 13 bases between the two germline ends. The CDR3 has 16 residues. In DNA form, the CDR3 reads TGTGCCAGTAGTATAGCGGGCAGGGTGGTCTACAATGAGCAGTTCTTC. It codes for CASSIAGRVVYNEQFF.

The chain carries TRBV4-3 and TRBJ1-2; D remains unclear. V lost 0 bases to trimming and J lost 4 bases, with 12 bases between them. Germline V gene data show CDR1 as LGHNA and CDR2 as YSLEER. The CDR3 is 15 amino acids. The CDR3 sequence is CASSQDIEGTYGYTF. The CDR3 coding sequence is TGCGCCAGCAGCCAAGATATTGAGGGAACCTATGGCTACACCTTC.

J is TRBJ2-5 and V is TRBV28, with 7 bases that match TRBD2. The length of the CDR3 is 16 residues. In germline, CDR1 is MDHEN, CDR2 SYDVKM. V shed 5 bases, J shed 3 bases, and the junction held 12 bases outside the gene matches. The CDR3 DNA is TGTGCCAGCAGTCCGACGGGGGGTAATTCAGAAGAGACCCAGTACTTC. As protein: CASSPTGGNSEETQYF. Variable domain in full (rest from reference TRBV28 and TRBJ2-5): DVKVTQSSRYLVKRTGEKVFLECVQDMDHENMFWYRQDPGLGLRLIYFSYDVKMKEKGDIPEGYSVSREKKERFSLILESASTNQTSMYLCASSPTGGNSEETQYFGPGTRLLVL.

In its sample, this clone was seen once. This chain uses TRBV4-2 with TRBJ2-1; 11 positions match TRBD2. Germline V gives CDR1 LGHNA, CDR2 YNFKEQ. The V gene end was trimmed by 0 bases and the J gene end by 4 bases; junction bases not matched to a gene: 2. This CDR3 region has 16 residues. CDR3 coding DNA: TGTGCCAGCAGCCAAGATACTAGCGGGAGTTACAATGAGCAGTTCTTC. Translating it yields CASSQDTSGSYNEQFF.

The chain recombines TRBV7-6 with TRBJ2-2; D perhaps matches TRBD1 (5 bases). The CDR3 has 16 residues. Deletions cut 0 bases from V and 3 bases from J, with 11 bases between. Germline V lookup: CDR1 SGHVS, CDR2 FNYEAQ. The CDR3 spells CASSLAPGPHTGELFF. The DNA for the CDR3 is TGTGCCAGCAGCTTAGCACCAGGGCCTCACACCGGGGAGCTGTTTTTT. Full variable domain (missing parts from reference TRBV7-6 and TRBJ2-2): GAGVSQSPRYKVTKRGQDVALRCDPISGHVSLYWYRQALGQGPEFLTYFNYEAQQDKSGLPNDRFSAERPEGSISTLTIQRTEQRDSAMYRCASSLAPGPHTGELFFGEGSRLTVL.

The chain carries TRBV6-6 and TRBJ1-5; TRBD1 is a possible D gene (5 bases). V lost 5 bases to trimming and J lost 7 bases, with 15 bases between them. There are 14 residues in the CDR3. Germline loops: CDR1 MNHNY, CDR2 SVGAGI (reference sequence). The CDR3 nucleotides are TGTGCCAGCAGTACGGACAACGGGCCCCAGCCCCAGCATTTT. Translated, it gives CASSTDNGPQPQHF.

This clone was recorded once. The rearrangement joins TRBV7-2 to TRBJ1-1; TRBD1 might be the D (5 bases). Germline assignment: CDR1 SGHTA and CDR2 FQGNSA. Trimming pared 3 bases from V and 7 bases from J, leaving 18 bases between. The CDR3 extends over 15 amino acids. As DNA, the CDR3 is TGTGCCAGCAGCTTTATGGGGGGTCCAACCTTTGAAGCTTTCTTT. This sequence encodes CASSFMGGPTFEAFF.